This T cell receptor beta chain was sequenced during a study of OX40 agonist ivuxolimab in advanced cancers. Study-level points and caveats: Antigen specificity of clonally expanded peripheral T cells was not established. Among patients with partial responses at 0.1-3.0 mg/kg, clonal expansion was among the lowest.

Note on this clone: The antigen is unknown.

Here immunoSEQ multiplex PCR was the method, and the copy in TCRdb shows in-frame clones only, minus some. The sample yields 63,000 or so clones, more than 80% seen once. The clonotype originates from an adult with an advanced solid tumor such as melanoma, head and neck, liver or kidney cancer. The source was CD4+ or CD8+ T cells sorted from blood, collected in a trial of the OX40 agonist ivuxolimab.

The CDR3 region is CASSPVGGRKGGNEQFF. In DNA, the CDR3 is TGTGCCAGCAGCCCGGTCGGGGGACGAAAAGGGGGCAATGAGCAGTTCTTC. The chain is built from TRBV7-2 and TRBJ2-1; D may be TRBD1 or TRBD2 (6 bases each). Trimming shortened V by 5 bases and J by 6 bases, and 23 bases separated the two germline ends. The CDR3 consists of 17 residues. Germline loops: CDR1 SGHTA, CDR2 FQGNSA.